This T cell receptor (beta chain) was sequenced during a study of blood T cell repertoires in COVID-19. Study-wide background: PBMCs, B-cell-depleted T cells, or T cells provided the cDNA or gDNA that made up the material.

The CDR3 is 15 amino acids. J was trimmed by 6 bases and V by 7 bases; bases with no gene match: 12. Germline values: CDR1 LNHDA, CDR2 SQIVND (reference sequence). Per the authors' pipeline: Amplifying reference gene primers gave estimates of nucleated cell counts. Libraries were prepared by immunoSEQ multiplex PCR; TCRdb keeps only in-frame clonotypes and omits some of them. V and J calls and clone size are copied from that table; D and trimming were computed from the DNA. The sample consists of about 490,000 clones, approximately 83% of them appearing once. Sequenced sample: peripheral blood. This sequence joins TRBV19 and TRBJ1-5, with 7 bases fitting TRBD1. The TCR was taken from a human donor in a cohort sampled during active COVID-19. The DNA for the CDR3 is TGTGCCAGTAACCCGACAGGGTTTGGCTCTCAGCCCCAGCATTTT. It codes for CASNPTGFGSQPQHF.